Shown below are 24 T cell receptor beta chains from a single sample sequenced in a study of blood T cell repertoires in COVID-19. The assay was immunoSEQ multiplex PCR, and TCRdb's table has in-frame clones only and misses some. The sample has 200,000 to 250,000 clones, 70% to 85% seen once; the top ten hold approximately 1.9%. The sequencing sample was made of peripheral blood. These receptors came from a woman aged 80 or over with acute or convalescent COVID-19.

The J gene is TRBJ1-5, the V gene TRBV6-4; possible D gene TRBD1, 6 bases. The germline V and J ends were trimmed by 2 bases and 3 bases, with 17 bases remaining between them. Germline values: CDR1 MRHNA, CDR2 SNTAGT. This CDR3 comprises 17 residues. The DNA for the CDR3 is TGTGCCAGCAGTGACCTTTGGGTGGCAGGGGCCAATCAGCCCCAGCATTTT. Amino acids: CASSDLWVAGANQPQHF.

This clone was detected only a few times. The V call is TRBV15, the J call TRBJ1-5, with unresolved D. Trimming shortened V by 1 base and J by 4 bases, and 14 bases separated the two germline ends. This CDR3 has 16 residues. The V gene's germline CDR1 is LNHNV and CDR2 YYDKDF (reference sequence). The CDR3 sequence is CATSRVGGSDNQPQHF. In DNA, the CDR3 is TGTGCCACCAGCAGAGTGGGAGGTAGTGATAATCAGCCCCAGCATTTT.

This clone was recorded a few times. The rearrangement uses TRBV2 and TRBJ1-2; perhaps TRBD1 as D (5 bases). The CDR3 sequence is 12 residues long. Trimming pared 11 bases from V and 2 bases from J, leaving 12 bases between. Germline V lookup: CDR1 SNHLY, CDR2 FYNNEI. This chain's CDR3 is CASEDTNYGYTF. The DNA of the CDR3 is TGTGCCTCTGAGGACACGAACTATGGCTACACCTTC. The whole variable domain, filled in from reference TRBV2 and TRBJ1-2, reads EPEVTQTPSHQVTQMGQEVILRCVPISNHLYFYWYRQILGQKVEFLVSFYNNEISEKSEIFDDQFSVERPDGSNFTLKIRSTKLEDSAMYFCASEDTNYGYTFGSGTRLTVV.

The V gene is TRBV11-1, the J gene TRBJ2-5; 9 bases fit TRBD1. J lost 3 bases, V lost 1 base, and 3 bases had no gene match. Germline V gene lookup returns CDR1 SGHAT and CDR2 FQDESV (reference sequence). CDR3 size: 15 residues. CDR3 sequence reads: CASSLGDREKETQYF. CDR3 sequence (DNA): TGTGCCAGCAGCTTAGGGGACAGGGAAAAAGAGACCCAGTACTTC.

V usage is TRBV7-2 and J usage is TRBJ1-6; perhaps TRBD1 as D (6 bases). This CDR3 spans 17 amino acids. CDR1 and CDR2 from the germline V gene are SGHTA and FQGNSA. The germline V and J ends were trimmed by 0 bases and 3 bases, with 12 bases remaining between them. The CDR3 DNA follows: TGTGCCAGCAGCTTAGCGAGTCAGGGGCGCTATAATTCACCCCTCCACTTT. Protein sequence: CASSLASQGRYNSPLHF.

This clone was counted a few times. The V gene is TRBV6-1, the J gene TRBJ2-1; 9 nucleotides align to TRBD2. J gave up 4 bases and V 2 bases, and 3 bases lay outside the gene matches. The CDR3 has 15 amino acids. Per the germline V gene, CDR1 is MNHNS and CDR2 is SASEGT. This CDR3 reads CASSELAGMYNEQFF. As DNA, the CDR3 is TGTGCCAGCAGTGAACTAGCGGGAATGTACAATGAGCAGTTCTTC.

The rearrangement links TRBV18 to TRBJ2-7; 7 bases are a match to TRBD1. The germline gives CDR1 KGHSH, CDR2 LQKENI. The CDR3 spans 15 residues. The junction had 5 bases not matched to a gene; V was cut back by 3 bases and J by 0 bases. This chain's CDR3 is CASSPTGTDSYEQYF. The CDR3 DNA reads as TGTGCCAGCTCACCGACCGGGACAGACTCCTACGAGCAGTACTTC.

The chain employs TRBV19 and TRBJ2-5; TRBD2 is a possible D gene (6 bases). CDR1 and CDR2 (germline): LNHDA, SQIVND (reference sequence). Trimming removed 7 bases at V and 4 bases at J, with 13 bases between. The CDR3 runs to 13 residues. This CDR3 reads CASTAGSPETQYF. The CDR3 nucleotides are TGTGCCAGTACCGCGGGAAGCCCAGAGACCCAGTACTTC.

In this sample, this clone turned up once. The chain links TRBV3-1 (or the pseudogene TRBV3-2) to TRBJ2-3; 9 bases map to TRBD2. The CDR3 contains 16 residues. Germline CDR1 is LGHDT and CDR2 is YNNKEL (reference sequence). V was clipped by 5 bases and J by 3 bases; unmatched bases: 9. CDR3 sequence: CASSERGASSTDTQYF. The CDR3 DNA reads TGTGCCAGCAGCGAGCGGGGGGCCAGCAGTACAGATACGCAGTATTTT.

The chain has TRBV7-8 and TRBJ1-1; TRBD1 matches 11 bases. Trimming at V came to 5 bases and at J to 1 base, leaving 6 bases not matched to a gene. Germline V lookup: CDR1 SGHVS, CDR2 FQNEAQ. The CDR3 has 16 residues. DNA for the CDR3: TGTGCCAGCAGCCTACGGGACAGGGGGTCGAACACTGAAGCTTTCTTT. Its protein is CASSLRDRGSNTEAFF.

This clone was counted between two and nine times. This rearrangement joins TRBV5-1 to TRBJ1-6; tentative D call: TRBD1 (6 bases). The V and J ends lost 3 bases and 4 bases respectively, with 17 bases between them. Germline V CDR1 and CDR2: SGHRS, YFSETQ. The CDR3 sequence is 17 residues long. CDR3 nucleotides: TGCGCCAGCAGCTCTGGTTCTCGGACAGCATATAATTCACCCCTCCACTTT. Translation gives CASSSGSRTAYNSPLHF.

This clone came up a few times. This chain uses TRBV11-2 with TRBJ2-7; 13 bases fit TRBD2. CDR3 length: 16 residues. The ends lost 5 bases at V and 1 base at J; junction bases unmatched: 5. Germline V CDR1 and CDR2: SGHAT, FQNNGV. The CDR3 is CASSTTSGGRSYEQYF. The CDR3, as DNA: TGTGCCAGCAGCACGACTAGCGGGGGGCGTTCCTACGAGCAGTACTTC.

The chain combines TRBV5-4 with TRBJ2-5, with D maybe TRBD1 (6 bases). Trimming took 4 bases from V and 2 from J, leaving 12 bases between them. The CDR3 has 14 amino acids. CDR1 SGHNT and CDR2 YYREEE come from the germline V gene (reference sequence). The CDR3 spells CASSVQGSQETQYF. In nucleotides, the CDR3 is TGTGCCAGCAGCGTGCAGGGGTCACAAGAGACCCAGTACTTC.

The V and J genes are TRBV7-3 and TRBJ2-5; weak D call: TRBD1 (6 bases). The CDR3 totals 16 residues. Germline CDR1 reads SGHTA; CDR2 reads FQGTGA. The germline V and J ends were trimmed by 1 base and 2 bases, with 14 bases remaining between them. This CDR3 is CASSLNPGTLQETQYF. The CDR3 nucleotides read TGTGCCAGCAGCTTAAATCCCGGGACATTGCAAGAGACCCAGTACTTC.

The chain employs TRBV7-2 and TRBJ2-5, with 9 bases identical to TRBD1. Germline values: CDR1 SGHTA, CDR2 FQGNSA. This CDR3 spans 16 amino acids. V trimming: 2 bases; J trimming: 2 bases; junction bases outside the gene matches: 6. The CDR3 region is CASSLQTGTGQETQYF. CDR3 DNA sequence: TGTGCCAGCAGCTTACAAACCGGGACAGGGCAAGAGACCCAGTACTTC.

CDR3 loop: CASSPGLAGQETQYF. The CDR3 region has the DNA TGTGCCAGCAGCCCCGGTTTAGCGGGGCAAGAGACCCAGTACTTC. The J gene is TRBJ2-5, the V gene TRBV3-1 (or the pseudogene TRBV3-2), with TRBD2 matching over 8 bases. The length of the CDR3 is 15 residues. The germline V gene has CDR1 LGHDT and CDR2 YNNKEL (reference sequence). Trimming cost V 4 bases and J 2 bases; bases outside gene matches: 6.

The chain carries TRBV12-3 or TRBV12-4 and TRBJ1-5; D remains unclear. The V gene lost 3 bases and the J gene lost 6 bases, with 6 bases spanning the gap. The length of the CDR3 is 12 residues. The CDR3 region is CASSLTPQPQHF. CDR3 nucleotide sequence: TGTGCCAGCAGTTTGACACCTCAGCCCCAGCATTTT.

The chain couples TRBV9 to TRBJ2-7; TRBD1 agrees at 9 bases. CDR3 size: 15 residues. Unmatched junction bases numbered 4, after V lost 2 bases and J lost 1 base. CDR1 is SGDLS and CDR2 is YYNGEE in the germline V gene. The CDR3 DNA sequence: TGTGCCAGCAGCGTGTTAGGACAGGGGTCCTACGAGCAGTACTTC. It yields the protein CASSVLGQGSYEQYF.

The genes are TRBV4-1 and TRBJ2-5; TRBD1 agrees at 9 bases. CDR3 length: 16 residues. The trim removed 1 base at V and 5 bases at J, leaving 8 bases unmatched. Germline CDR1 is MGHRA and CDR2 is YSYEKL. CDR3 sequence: CASSQGRDRAAETQYF. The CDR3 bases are TGCGCCAGCAGCCAAGGCCGGGACAGGGCGGCGGAGACCCAGTACTTC.

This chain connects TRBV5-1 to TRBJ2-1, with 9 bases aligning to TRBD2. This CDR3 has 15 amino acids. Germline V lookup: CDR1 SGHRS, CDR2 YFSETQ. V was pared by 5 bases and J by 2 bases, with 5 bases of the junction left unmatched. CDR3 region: CASSQLAGAYNEQFF. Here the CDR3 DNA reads TGCGCCAGCAGTCAATTAGCGGGAGCCTACAATGAGCAGTTCTTC.

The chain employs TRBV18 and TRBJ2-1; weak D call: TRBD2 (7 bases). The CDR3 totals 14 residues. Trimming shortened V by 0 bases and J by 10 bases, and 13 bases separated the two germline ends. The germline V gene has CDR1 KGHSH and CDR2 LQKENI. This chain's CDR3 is CASSPPLGGQEQFF. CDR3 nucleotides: TGTGCCAGCTCACCACCTTTGGGGGGGCAAGAGCAGTTCTTC.

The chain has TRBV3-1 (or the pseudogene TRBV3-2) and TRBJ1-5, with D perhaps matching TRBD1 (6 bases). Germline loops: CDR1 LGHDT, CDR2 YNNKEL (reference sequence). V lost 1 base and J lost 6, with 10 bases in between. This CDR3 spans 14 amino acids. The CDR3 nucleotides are TGTGCCAGCAGCCAAGGGACAGCGTTTCAGCCCCAGCATTTT. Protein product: CASSQGTAFQPQHF.

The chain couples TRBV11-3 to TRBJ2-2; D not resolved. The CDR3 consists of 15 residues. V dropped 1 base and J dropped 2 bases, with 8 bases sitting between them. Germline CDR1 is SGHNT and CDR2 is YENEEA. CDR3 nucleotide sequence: TGTGCCAGCAGCTTAGCGGGTTATAACACCGGGGAGCTGTTTTTT. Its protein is CASSLAGYNTGELFF.

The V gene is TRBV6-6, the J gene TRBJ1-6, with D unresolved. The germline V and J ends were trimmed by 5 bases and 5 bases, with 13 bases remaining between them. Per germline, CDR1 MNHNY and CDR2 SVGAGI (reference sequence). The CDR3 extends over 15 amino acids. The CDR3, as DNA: TGTGCCAGCAGTCGAGATCACGCTAATAATTCACCCCTCCACTTT. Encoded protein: CASSRDHANNSPLHF.